This is a list of T cell receptor beta chains from one sample in a study of T cell changes during pregnancy in multiple sclerosis. The protocol was immunoSEQ multiplex PCR, while the TCRdb copy is restricted to in-frame clones and leaves out a portion. The sample yields tens of thousands of clones, 85% to 95% seen once. Specimen: peripheral blood, collected in the third trimester of pregnancy. These receptors all stem from a female donor in good health, enrolled as a control in a pregnancy study. The CDR3 runs from the conserved cysteine through the conserved F or W. D genes are given only for firm matches. A row's size may be missing; if present it is once, few, many or a size class.

-	-	TRBV5-4	TRBJ2-5	CASSLRGGETQYF	TGTGCCAGCAGCTTGAGGGGAGGAGAGACCCAGTACTTC
-	TRBD2	TRBV4-1	TRBJ2-2	CASSQEGREDTGELFF	TGCGCCAGCAGCCAAGAAGGTCGGGAGGACACCGGGGAGCTGTTTTTT
-	-	TRBV10-3	TRBJ1-4	CAISEDSDF	TGTGCCATCAGTGAGGACAGCGATTTT
-	TRBD1	TRBV10-1	TRBJ2-7	CASSPRRTGEIGEQYF	TGCGCCAGCAGCCCCAGGCGGACAGGGGAAATCGGCGAGCAGTACTTC
-	-	TRBV7-9	TRBJ2-3	CASTSGYRGTDTQYF	TGTGCCAGCACGTCCGGGTATCGAGGCACAGATACGCAGTATTTT
-	-	TRBV9	TRBJ2-3	CASSVERGTDTQYF	TGTGCCAGCAGCGTTGAGCGGGGCACAGATACGCAGTATTTT
-	-	TRBV19	TRBJ2-1	CASSKLENYNEQFF	TGTGCCAGTAGTAAACTCGAAAACTACAATGAGCAGTTCTTC
-	TRBD2	TRBV30	TRBJ2-7	CAWSVGSGRISDEQYF	TGTGCCTGGAGTGTGGGGAGCGGGAGGATCTCCGACGAGCAGTACTTC
-	-	TRBV28	TRBJ1-3	CASRAGPPTGIYF	TGTGCCAGCAGGGCGGGTCCCCCGACCGGCATATATTTT
once	-	TRBV9	TRBJ2-2	CASSVFIAARAGELFF	TGTGCCAGCAGCGTATTCATCGCGGCCAGAGCCGGGGAGCTGTTTTTT
-	-	TRBV7-2	TRBJ2-5	CASSLRSVGEQIQETQYF	TGTGCCAGCAGCTTAAGGTCTGTGGGCGAGCAAATTCAAGAGACCCAGTACTTC
-	-	TRBV29-1	TRBJ2-4	CSVKSGGGDIQYF	TGCAGCGTGAAAAGTGGAGGCGGGGACATTCAGTACTTC
-	TRBD2	TRBV7-2	TRBJ2-5	CASSPSGRAQETQYF	TGTGCCAGCAGCCCAAGCGGGAGGGCTCAAGAGACCCAGTACTTC
-	-	TRBV12-5	TRBJ2-1	CASGSMTGTLGVIEQFF	TGTGCTAGTGGTTCGATGACCGGGACACTCGGCGTCATCGAGCAGTTCTTC
-	-	TRBV7-2	TRBJ2-1	CASSLLSNEQFF	TGTGCCAGCAGCCTATTATCCAATGAGCAGTTCTTC
-	-	TRBV19	TRBJ1-5	CATSSRAQPGYQPQHF	TGTGCCACCTCGTCCCGGGCCCAACCAGGGTATCAGCCCCAGCATTTT
-	TRBD1	TRBV19	TRBJ1-4	CASSMEGAREKLFF	TGTGCCAGTAGTATGGAGGGGGCGCGTGAAAAACTGTTTTTT
-	TRBD2	TRBV30	TRBJ2-5	CAWSGLAGGLYRTQYF	TGTGCCTGGAGTGGACTAGCGGGGGGCCTATATAGGACCCAGTACTTC
once	-	TRBV2	TRBJ2-1	CASSGASRGNEQFF	TGTGCCAGCAGTGGGGCTAGTAGGGGCAATGAGCAGTTCTTC
-	-	TRBV14	TRBJ2-6	CASSPTRPGANVLTF	TGTGCCAGCAGCCCCACTAGGCCCGGGGCCAACGTCCTGACTTTC
-	-	TRBV7-2	TRBJ2-5	CASSLDSPRTQYF	TGTGCCAGCAGCCTGGACAGCCCGAGGACCCAGTACTTC
-	-	TRBV19	TRBJ2-7	CASRSGPSYEQYF	TGTGCCAGTAGGAGCGGCCCCTCCTACGAGCAGTACTTC
-	-	TRBV19	TRBJ1-1	CASSIGSAGEAFF	TGTGCCAGTAGTATTGGGTCAGCCGGGGAAGCTTTCTTT
-	-	TRBV4-1	TRBJ1-5	CASSPRRVHQPQHF	TGCGCCAGCAGCCCCAGACGGGTGCATCAGCCCCAGCATTTT
-	-	TRBV19	TRBJ1-1	CASSRGGDSGTEAFF	TGTGCCAGTAGCCGTGGGGGGGATTCGGGCACTGAAGCTTTCTTT
-	-	TRBV5-1	TRBJ2-3	CASSLLPESTDTQYF	TGCGCCAGCAGCTTGCTACCGGAGAGCACAGATACGCAGTATTTT
-	-	TRBV18	TRBJ1-2	CASSPPGAANYGYTF	TGTGCCAGCTCACCACCGGGGGCTGCAAACTATGGCTACACCTTC
-	-	TRBV18	TRBJ2-3	CASSPGVTDTQYF	TGTGCCAGCTCACCGGGAGTGACAGATACGCAGTATTTT
few	-	TRBV5-1	TRBJ1-3	CASSLLGNTIYF	TGCGCCAGCAGCTTACTTGGAAACACCATATATTTT
-	TRBD1	TRBV4-3	TRBJ2-1	CASSQGGTDYYNEQFF	TGCGCCAGCAGCCAAGGGGGGACAGACTACTACAATGAGCAGTTCTTC
-	TRBD1	TRBV7-9	TRBJ2-6	CASSLLIGQGTSGANVLTF	TGTGCCAGCAGCTTACTGATAGGACAGGGGACTTCTGGGGCCAACGTCCTGACTTTC
once	TRBD2	TRBV19	TRBJ2-3	CASRKTSAETDTQYF	TGTGCCAGTAGAAAGACTAGCGCGGAAACAGATACGCAGTATTTT
-	-	TRBV11-2	TRBJ1-4	CASTPFDGAREKLFF	TGTGCCAGCACCCCTTTCGATGGGGCGCGCGAAAAACTGTTTTTT
-	-	TRBV19	TRBJ2-4	CASRRTDGFQYF	TGTGCCAGTAGAAGGACAGACGGATTTCAGTACTTC
once	-	TRBV28	TRBJ2-7	CASRDTGSPYEQYF	TGTGCCAGCAGGGATACAGGGTCCCCCTACGAGCAGTACTTC
-	-	TRBV5-6	TRBJ2-5	CASSLVSAAQETQYF	TGTGCCAGCAGCTTGGTTAGCGCCGCCCAAGAGACCCAGTACTTC
-	TRBD1	TRBV5-1	TRBJ2-7	CASRAGTDRFEQYF	TGCGCCAGCAGAGCCGGGACAGACCGCTTCGAGCAGTACTTC
-	-	TRBV7-3	TRBJ2-1	CASSSPSRGSNNEQFF	TGTGCCAGCAGCTCGCCTTCGAGGGGGTCCAACAATGAGCAGTTCTTC
-	-	TRBV28	TRBJ2-7	CASSFGPSTYEQYF	TGTGCCAGCAGTTTTGGGCCAAGTACCTACGAGCAGTACTTC
-	-	TRBV30	TRBJ1-1	CAWSPGRGTEAFF	TGTGCCTGGAGCCCCGGTCGAGGTACTGAAGCTTTCTTT
-	TRBD1	TRBV18	TRBJ1-2	CASSPFGGTGHGYTF	TGTGCCAGCTCACCCTTCGGCGGGACAGGGCACGGCTACACCTTC
-	-	TRBV7-9	TRBJ2-3	CASSFWTSFSDTQYF	TGTGCCAGCAGCTTCTGGACATCGTTTAGCGATACGCAGTATTTT
-	-	TRBV10-3	TRBJ2-5	CAIGSTELHFVQYF	TGTGCCATCGGGTCGACAGAACTCCATTTTGTGCAGTACTTC
-	-	TRBV5-6	TRBJ2-7	CASSLGQLFSYEQYF	TGTGCCAGCAGCTTGGGACAGCTGTTCTCCTACGAGCAGTACTTC
-	TRBD2	TRBV2	TRBJ2-3	CASNGLAGAGDTQYF	TGTGCCAGCAACGGACTAGCGGGAGCCGGAGATACGCAGTATTTT
-	-	TRBV19	TRBJ2-2	CASSGSSGNTGELFF	TGTGCCAGTAGTGGGTCATCGGGGAACACCGGGGAGCTGTTTTTT
-	-	TRBV6-4	TRBJ1-2	CASSADAGLRGYTF	TGTGCCAGCAGTGCAGACGCAGGACTGCGGGGCTACACCTTC
once	TRBD2	TRBV5-4	TRBJ2-3	CASSSSGRKRDTQYF	TGTGCCAGCAGCTCTAGCGGGAGGAAGAGAGATACGCAGTATTTT
-	-	TRBV6-1	TRBJ2-7	CASRWTASYEQYF	TGTGCCAGCCGATGGACAGCATCCTACGAGCAGTACTTC
-	TRBD2	TRBV19	TRBJ2-7	CASSIRGEQQYF	TGTGCCAGTAGTATCCGGGGGGAGCAGCAGTACTTC
-	TRBD1	TRBV30	TRBJ2-6	CAWSMPGQVSFWSNVLTF	TGTGCCTGGAGCATGCCGGGACAGGTCTCTTTCTGGTCCAACGTCCTGACTTTC
-	-	TRBV6-1	TRBJ2-1	CASAMVSEQFF	TGTGCCAGTGCCATGGTCAGTGAGCAGTTCTTC
once	TRBD2	TRBV2	TRBJ2-1	CASMFQPGGYNEQFF	TGTGCCAGCATGTTTCAACCGGGGGGATACAATGAGCAGTTCTTC
-	TRBD1	TRBV25-1	TRBJ2-7	CASSSTSRTGAYEQYF	TGTGCCAGCAGTTCTACTAGTAGGACAGGGGCCTACGAGCAGTACTTC